A selection of T cell receptor beta chains follows, all from one sample in a study of glioma-infiltrating T cells after dendritic cell vaccination. The assay was immunoSEQ multiplex PCR, and TCRdb's table has in-frame clones only and misses some. The table lists 65,000 or so clones, approximately 89% of them singletons. The specimen was blood, collected after dendritic cell vaccination. All receptors derive from a human donor with glioblastoma. CDR3s include the opening cysteine and the closing phenylalanine or tryptophan. Each record gives: D gene, clone size, CDR3 length, V gene, J gene, CDR3 protein, CDR3 DNA. D genes are given only for firm matches. Some rows have no size entry. The others give once, few or many, or a class for an expanded clone.

D gene: -; clone size: -; CDR3 length: 13; V gene: TRBV11-2; J gene: TRBJ1-3; CDR3 protein: CASSVRSGNTIYF; CDR3 DNA: TGTGCCAGCAGCGTCAGGTCAGGAAACACCATATATTTT
D gene: -; clone size: few; CDR3 length: 13; V gene: TRBV7-2; J gene: TRBJ2-7; CDR3 protein: CASSGLGSYEQYF; CDR3 DNA: TGTGCCAGCAGCGGACTCGGCTCCTACGAGCAGTACTTC
D gene: TRBD1; clone size: -; CDR3 length: 19; V gene: TRBV9; J gene: TRBJ2-6; CDR3 protein: CASSVSDRGTLPGANVLTF; CDR3 DNA: TGTGCCAGCAGCGTATCCGACAGGGGGACTCTCCCTGGGGCCAACGTCCTGACTTTC
D gene: -; clone size: -; CDR3 length: 15; V gene: TRBV27; J gene: TRBJ1-2; CDR3 protein: CASSLKADRGYGYTF; CDR3 DNA: TGTGCCAGCAGTTTGAAGGCGGATCGGGGCTATGGCTACACCTTC
D gene: TRBD1; clone size: -; CDR3 length: 15; V gene: TRBV30; J gene: TRBJ2-7; CDR3 protein: CAWSFRTGGFDEQYF; CDR3 DNA: TGTGCCTGGAGTTTCCGGACAGGGGGCTTCGACGAGCAGTACTTC
D gene: TRBD1; clone size: -; CDR3 length: 15; V gene: TRBV7-2; J gene: TRBJ2-1; CDR3 protein: CASKPSGTGSHEQFF; CDR3 DNA: TGTGCCAGCAAACCATCCGGGACAGGGTCCCATGAGCAGTTCTTC
D gene: TRBD2; clone size: -; CDR3 length: 18; V gene: TRBV7-6; J gene: TRBJ2-2; CDR3 protein: CASRPGLAGGMNTGELFF; CDR3 DNA: TGTGCCAGCAGGCCGGGACTAGCGGGAGGAATGAACACCGGGGAGCTGTTTTTT
D gene: -; clone size: -; CDR3 length: 14; V gene: TRBV9; J gene: TRBJ1-2; CDR3 protein: CASSVGGGNYGYTF; CDR3 DNA: TGTGCCAGCAGCGTAGGTGGCGGAAACTATGGCTACACCTTC
D gene: TRBD2; clone size: -; CDR3 length: 18; V gene: TRBV7-9; J gene: TRBJ2-1; CDR3 protein: CASTFKPPGTMRLNEQFF; CDR3 DNA: TGTGCCAGCACCTTTAAACCTCCCGGGACTATGCGGCTCAATGAGCAGTTCTTC
D gene: -; clone size: -; CDR3 length: 15; V gene: TRBV6-1; J gene: TRBJ1-5; CDR3 protein: CASTPGLWSNQPQHF; CDR3 DNA: TGTGCCAGCACCCCAGGGTTATGGAGCAATCAGCCCCAGCATTTT
D gene: TRBD1; clone size: -; CDR3 length: 15; V gene: TRBV2; J gene: TRBJ1-1; CDR3 protein: CASSPYRTGGTEAFF; CDR3 DNA: TGTGCCAGCAGTCCTTACCGGACAGGGGGCACTGAAGCTTTCTTT
D gene: TRBD1; clone size: -; CDR3 length: 16; V gene: TRBV2; J gene: TRBJ1-1; CDR3 protein: CASRSRTGGEGTEAFF; CDR3 DNA: TGTGCCAGCAGGTCCAGGACAGGGGGCGAGGGCACTGAAGCTTTCTTT
D gene: -; clone size: -; CDR3 length: 11; V gene: TRBV5-1; J gene: TRBJ2-5; CDR3 protein: CASSFQETQYF; CDR3 DNA: TGCGCCAGCAGCTTCCAGGAGACCCAGTACTTC
D gene: TRBD1; clone size: -; CDR3 length: 15; V gene: TRBV10-3; J gene: TRBJ1-4; CDR3 protein: CAISESQGAGEKLFF; CDR3 DNA: TGTGCCATCAGTGAGTCCCAGGGGGCTGGTGAAAAACTGTTTTTT
D gene: TRBD1; clone size: -; CDR3 length: 14; V gene: TRBV29-1; J gene: TRBJ1-4; CDR3 protein: CSVSPGQRNEKLFF; CDR3 DNA: TGCAGCGTCTCCCCGGGACAGCGAAATGAAAAACTGTTTTTT
D gene: -; clone size: -; CDR3 length: 13; V gene: TRBV7-6; J gene: TRBJ1-4; CDR3 protein: CASAKTASVGLFF; CDR3 DNA: TGTGCCAGCGCCAAGACAGCCTCGGTGGGACTGTTTTTT
D gene: TRBD1; clone size: -; CDR3 length: 19; V gene: TRBV30; J gene: TRBJ1-1; CDR3 protein: CAWSVSPDRGRERNTEAFF; CDR3 DNA: TGTGCCTGGAGTGTATCCCCCGACAGGGGGCGGGAGAGGAACACTGAAGCTTTCTTT
D gene: -; clone size: -; CDR3 length: 15; V gene: TRBV5-1; J gene: TRBJ2-1; CDR3 protein: CASSLPRAPRNEQFF; CDR3 DNA: TGCGCCAGCAGCTTGCCCAGGGCGCCGCGGAATGAGCAGTTCTTC
D gene: -; clone size: once; CDR3 length: 15; V gene: TRBV10-1; J gene: TRBJ1-4; CDR3 protein: CASSERRQGNEKLFF; CDR3 DNA: TGCGCCAGCAGTGAGAGGCGGCAGGGTAATGAAAAACTGTTTTTT
D gene: -; clone size: -; CDR3 length: 14; V gene: TRBV7-9; J gene: TRBJ1-2; CDR3 protein: CASSRANRVNGYTF; CDR3 DNA: TGTGCCAGCAGCCGAGCAAACAGGGTTAATGGCTACACCTTC
D gene: -; clone size: -; CDR3 length: 14; V gene: TRBV2; J gene: TRBJ1-1; CDR3 protein: CASTQAPGSTEAFF; CDR3 DNA: TGTGCCAGCACCCAAGCCCCCGGGAGCACTGAAGCTTTCTTT